This T cell receptor beta chain emerged from a study of cytomegalovirus exposure and HLA in healthy donors (dated by TCRdb to about 2017). The study in broad terms: According to an earlier analysis of a few hundred of the donors, 150 million to 200 million T cells yielded roughly 110 million unique TCR beta sequences and roughly 280 Gb of sequence data. In a later genetic analysis, genome-wide SNP genotypes for about three fifths of the roughly 670 donors were used, and that subset was treated as a discovery cohort. Rather than drawing on any new phenotypic data, the later analysis identified candidate immune exposures from TCR beta sequences and the way those sequences occurred across donors. All discovery cohort repertoires had been generated on a single sequencing platform. An earlier analysis of 587 of the donors applied high-throughput TCR beta sequencing to assess whether each TCR beta V gene segment acted as functional or pseudogenic. The genetic ancestry cluster associated with self-reported Caucasian donors included around 76% of the roughly 400 genotyped donors. Typing coverage differed by locus: A, B, C, DRB1 and DQB1 were typed in about 629-640 donors, DQA1 in about 560, DPA1 in 600 to 610, and DPB1 in around 440. The study combined high-throughput TCR immunosequencing, statistical association of individual TCRs with disease status, and machine learning to predict cytomegalovirus infection status. About 300 gigabases of sequencing data and 75 million to 85 million unique TCR sequences made up an early release that covered 500 to 650 HLA-typed donors. The study aimed to test whether cataloging public T cell receptors could reveal signatures of past pathogen exposure. The T cell repertoires of several hundred subjects were profiled by immunosequencing and related to cytomegalovirus serostatus. Besides the first cohort of around 670 subjects, a separate validation cohort made up of 120 different subjects was used. Among about 400 genotyped donors of the cohort, an average of about 240,000 unique TCR beta nucleotide sequences was sequenced per donor, of which 15% to 20% were non-productive. Donor age, sex, ethnicity and CMV serostatus were compiled alongside the repertoire data. HLA typing included class I and class II loci at four-digit resolution. In a later analysis, previously published TCR beta repertoires from 500 to 750 donors were re-analyzed and high-resolution HLA genotyping was added so that TCR occurrence patterns could be studied. Five DR-DQ haplotypes were treated as single units for association and clustering because of strong linkage in the cohort. The research as a whole found: A later analysis found that HLA-associated TCR beta chains were more clonally expanded and had lower generation probabilities than equally common non-associated chains. When HLA alleles, especially DR and DQ, strongly co-occurred, attributing TCR associations to individual alleles was difficult. The earlier analysis of 587 of the donors excluded about 16 rarely observed V segments, including chromosome 9 orphons, because counts were too low. Linkage disequilibrium might explain the correlated functional status among segregating V segments, but an unknown experimental factor could not be excluded. The study listed approximately 150 TCR beta chains as associated with cytomegalovirus. Because HLA typing was missing for some donors at each locus, association tests included only the typed subset. A further reported finding was that TCR beta sequences accurately predicted the HLA-A and HLA-B alleles for most subjects in the first cohort. The only immune exposure information available for the cohort was CMV serostatus. An earlier analysis of some 560 of the donors showed that most TCR beta V segments appeared in productive rearrangements either about 87% or about 30% of the time, which broadly matched IMGT annotations. In both the original and validation cohorts, the classifier was reported to diagnose cytomegalovirus status with high specificity and sensitivity. In this cohort, only TCR beta chains were sequenced, and detectable features were limited by the absence of alpha or paired-chain data. A later analysis reported that several top co-occurrence clusters appeared linked to parvovirus B19, influenza, CMV and Epstein-Barr virus. Three of the identified cytomegalovirus-associated TCR beta chains were confirmed in vitro to be specific for cytomegalovirus antigens. The 87-base-pair reads could not distinguish some IMGT-functional V segments, including TRBV6-2 and TRBV6-3, so those segments were excluded. The authors suggested that the approach could potentially be extended to other disease states and immunological phenotypes. An association between a missense DCLRE1C variant and V-gene and J-gene trimming of TCR beta chains was found in a later genetic analysis and replicated in an independent cohort. Most TCR sequences were observed very rarely across donors, whereas some public TCRs were present in many individuals. In a later analysis, most CMV-associated TCR beta chains were found to appear HLA-restricted, with HLA associations seemingly driven largely by CMV exposure. In a later analysis, the rate of TCR association differed among HLA loci, with DRB1 alleles having the most associated TCRs and HLA-C alleles having the fewest. Roughly uniform sequencing depth across donors was assumed in presence/absence analyses, although this assumption may not hold. According to a later genetic analysis, donors in an Asian-associated ancestry cluster had fewer N-insertions in productive TCRs than the approximately 690-donor mean. Specific HLA alleles were associated with around 18,000 TCR beta sequences at a false discovery rate of 0.05 in a later analysis. A group of highly shared sequence variants was considered likely to be a technical artifact of the sequencing pipeline.

Trimming takes 4 bases from V and 4 bases from J, and the germline ends sit 12 bases apart. The CDR3 numbers 14 residues from cysteine through phenylalanine. The retained sequence is limited to the CDR3, 42 bases, with the frame set at the first base. CDR1 is given as SGHDT and CDR2 as YYEEEE, both from the germline V gene. About this clone itself: Its specific antigen is unknown. No per-base quality is available; no much larger clone lies one base away.

The cohort was made up of 666 healthy bone marrow donors. Cohort members were all nominally healthy when sampled, although unrecorded immune exposures were likely present. The donor tested CMV seropositive and was one of the 289 seropositive cohort members. A peripheral blood sample was collected from each donor, and TCR beta sequencing was performed on peripheral blood mononuclear cells. The Qiagen DNeasy Blood Extraction Kit was used to extract genomic DNA from the blood cell samples. The library was generated by the immunoSEQ multiplex PCR assay. For the multiplex PCR, a mixture combining 60 forward primers for TCR Vbeta segments and 13 reverse primers for TCR Jbeta segments was used. The CDR3 region of rearranged TCR beta genes was amplified from genomic DNA with a multiplex PCR assay. The amplified TCR beta libraries were sequenced on the Illumina HiSeq System as 87-base-pair reads. The source study handled its data this way. A later analysis counted approximately 84 million unique TCR beta chains across the approximately 700 repertoires, and about 10 million of these chains were shared by at least two donors. A nearest-neighbor algorithm error-corrected the raw reads and collapsed the reads into unique sequences, merging closely related sequences to remove PCR and sequencing errors. CDR3 sequences were aligned to IMGT reference sequences to assign V, D and J gene segments. For a sequence to be retained, a match of at least six nucleotides was required to both a V gene segment and a J gene segment. Rearrangements were classified as productive when the CDR3 lacked stop codons and remained in frame with V and J, and all other rearrangements were classified as non-productive. Following IMGT convention, CDR3 was defined as the stretch from the second conserved V-encoded cysteine to the conserved J-encoded phenylalanine. In an earlier analysis of 550 to 650 of the donors, sequences lacking an unambiguous match to a single V gene segment were excluded. An earlier analysis of roughly 590 of the donors called V segments functional above 56.7% productive rearrangements and segregating when the between-donor standard deviation exceeded 5%. A statistical classification framework was built for diagnosing cytomegalovirus status from the catalog of TCR beta chain sequences. In a later analysis, V and J genes were assigned by comparing TCR nucleotide sequences against IMGT/GENE-DB human TR gene sequences. The TCRdist pipeline was used in a later analysis to assign CDR3 sequences and most-parsimonious VDJ recombination scenarios. In a later analysis, every TCR beta chain was defined by the combination of its CDR3 amino acid sequence and its V-gene family, and reads without a unique V-gene family were dropped. To address suspected cross-contamination and a sequencing artifact, a later analysis removed around 590 highly shared, low-generation-probability nucleotide sequences. For each public chain, a later analysis derived a clonal expansion index from normalized ranks of inferred template counts within each repertoire. A later analysis computed generation probabilities with a VDJ recombination model fitted to out-of-frame rearrangements, and checked the results against IGoR. In a later analysis, hypergeometric tests were used to score TCR-TCR, TCR-HLA and TCR-CMV co-occurrence, with a repertoire-size bias correction applied to TCR pairs. To estimate false discovery rates, a later analysis permuted the HLA or CMV assignments 20 times. In a later analysis, co-occurring TCRs were grouped with DBSCAN, and TCRdist sequence similarity was added when clustering was performed within HLA-allele-positive subsets. Repertoires with fewer than 30,000 or more than 120,000 public chains, plus five repertoires with anomalous nucleotide sharing, were excluded from co-occurrence clustering. In TCRdb, the immuneACCESS table is reduced to in-frame sequences with V and J assigned. These tables do not hold every clone; where another copy was compared, an unresolved V gene accounts for under half, and the others remain unexplained. V, J and clone size were drawn from that table, and D and trimming were deduced from the DNA. The sample yields fewer than 250,000 clones; about 69% were counted once. The top ten clonotypes cover 4% to 5% of the sample.

Material: PBMCs. The TCR originated in a man aged 25 to 45 in good health and CMV-seropositive. The V and J segments used are TRBV5-6 and TRBJ1-3, and TRBD1 may be the D gene, going by 5 matching bases. The CDR3 region reads CASSPPGGGNTIYF. The DNA sequence is given as TGTGCCAGCAGCCCACCCGGGGGGGGAAACACCATATATTTT.